This T cell receptor (beta chain) was found in a study of T cell responses to AZD1222 COVID-19 vaccine. Findings of the study overall: Repertoire sampling happened only post peak T cell response. The study reported that nearly half of spike-specific TCRs target unmutated variant regions. There were mostly white British donors and more females than males, and clonal diversity was possibly underestimated. Spike was spanned by vaccine-associated CD4 TCRs, with dominance at 160-218 and 743-854.

Germline V gene data show CDR1 as SGHRS and CDR2 as YFSETQ. There are 14 residues in the CDR3. V gave up 0 bases and J gave up 3 bases, with 10 bases separating them. Clones were read by immunoSEQ multiplex PCR, and TCRdb kept only the in-frame ones, dropping some. This repertoire shows around 140,000 clones, about 90% found once; its top ten account for roughly 7.5%. Note on this clone: Its antigen is currently unknown.

The sample was peripheral blood, taken 28 days after the second dose of the MenACWY control vaccine. The TCR originated in an adult who received the MenACWY meningococcal vaccine as a control. This sequence joins TRBV5-1 and TRBJ2-7; D gene ambiguous. This chain's CDR3 is CASSLDGRSYEQYF. The DNA of the CDR3 is TGCGCCAGCAGCTTGGATGGCCGGAGCTACGAGCAGTACTTC.